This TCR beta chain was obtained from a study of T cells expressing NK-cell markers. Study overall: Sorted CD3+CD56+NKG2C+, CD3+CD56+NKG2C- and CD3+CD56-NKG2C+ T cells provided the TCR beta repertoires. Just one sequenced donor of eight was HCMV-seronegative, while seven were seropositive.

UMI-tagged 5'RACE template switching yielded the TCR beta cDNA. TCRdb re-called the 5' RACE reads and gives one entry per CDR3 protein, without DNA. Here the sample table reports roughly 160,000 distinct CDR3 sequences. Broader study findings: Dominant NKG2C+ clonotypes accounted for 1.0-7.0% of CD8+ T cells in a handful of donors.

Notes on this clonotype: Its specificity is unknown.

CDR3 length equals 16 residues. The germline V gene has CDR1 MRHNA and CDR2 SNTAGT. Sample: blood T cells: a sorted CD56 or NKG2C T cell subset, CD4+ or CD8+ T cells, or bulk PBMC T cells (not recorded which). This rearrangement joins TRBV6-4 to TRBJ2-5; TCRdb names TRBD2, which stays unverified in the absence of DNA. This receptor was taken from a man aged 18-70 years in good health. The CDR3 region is CASSELAGAPQETQYF.